The rows below give T cell receptor beta chains drawn from one sample of a study of PD-1 blockade in classical Hodgkin lymphoma. The table came from immunoSEQ multiplex PCR; TCRdb's copy has only in-frame clones and leaves some out. In the table there are around 150,000 clones, about 81% of which are singletons. Sequencing was performed on peripheral blood mononuclear cells (PBMCs), taken before the second cycle of nivolumab. All receptors come from a human donor with classical Hodgkin lymphoma. CDR3s include the opening cysteine and the closing phenylalanine or tryptophan. The D gene is left open where the match is weak. Size is omitted from some rows. Given values are once, few, many or a class for expanded clones.

CDR3 protein: CASSEGRHPGQPQHF
CDR3 DNA: TGTGCCAGCAGTGAAGGGAGACACCCCGGTCAGCCCCAGCATTTT
CDR3 length: 15
J gene: TRBJ1-5
D gene: .
V gene: TRBV2
clone size: .

CDR3 protein: CASSEGHTDTQYF
CDR3 DNA: TGTGCCAGCAGCGAGGGACACACAGATACGCAGTATTTT
CDR3 length: 13
J gene: TRBJ2-3
D gene: .
V gene: TRBV9
clone size: few

CDR3 protein: CASSVGGTRGEGELFF
CDR3 DNA: TGTGCCAGCAGCGTAGGTGGAACCAGGGGGGAAGGGGAGCTGTTTTTT
CDR3 length: 16
J gene: TRBJ2-2
D gene: .
V gene: TRBV9
clone size: .

CDR3 protein: CASSLGGTSTGELFF
CDR3 DNA: TGCGCCAGCAGCTTGGGCGGCACATCCACCGGGGAGCTGTTTTTT
CDR3 length: 15
J gene: TRBJ2-2
D gene: .
V gene: TRBV5-1
clone size: .

CDR3 protein: CASSLIETGELFF
CDR3 DNA: TGTGCCAGCAGCTTAATAGAGACCGGGGAGCTGTTTTTT
CDR3 length: 13
J gene: TRBJ2-2
D gene: .
V gene: TRBV7-9
clone size: .

CDR3 protein: CASSYSTGGSYGYTF
CDR3 DNA: TGTGCCAGCAGCTATTCGACAGGGGGCAGCTATGGCTACACCTTC
CDR3 length: 15
J gene: TRBJ1-2
D gene: TRBD1
V gene: TRBV11-2
clone size: .

CDR3 protein: CASSSVPASSGNTIYF
CDR3 DNA: TGTGCCAGCAGTAGCGTTCCTGCCTCCTCTGGAAACACCATATATTTT
CDR3 length: 16
J gene: TRBJ1-3
D gene: .
V gene: TRBV6-6
clone size: .

CDR3 protein: CASSDDGADTQYF
CDR3 DNA: TGTGCCAGCAGTGACGATGGGGCGGATACGCAGTATTTT
CDR3 length: 13
J gene: TRBJ2-3
D gene: .
V gene: TRBV6-4
clone size: once

CDR3 protein: CASSLTSRFSSGNTIYF
CDR3 DNA: TGTGCCAGCAGCCTGACGAGTCGGTTTAGCTCTGGAAACACCATATATTTT
CDR3 length: 17
J gene: TRBJ1-3
D gene: .
V gene: TRBV4-2
clone size: .

CDR3 protein: CASSFRDSFVGELFF
CDR3 DNA: TGTGCCAGCAGCTTTCGGGACAGCTTTGTCGGGGAGCTGTTTTTT
CDR3 length: 15
J gene: TRBJ2-2
D gene: TRBD1
V gene: TRBV7-9
clone size: .

CDR3 protein: CASSYSRRGVSGYTF
CDR3 DNA: TGTGCCAGCAGTTACTCGCGACGGGGCGTAAGTGGCTACACCTTC
CDR3 length: 15
J gene: TRBJ1-2
D gene: .
V gene: TRBV6-6
clone size: .

CDR3 protein: CASSHRKETQYF
CDR3 DNA: TGTGCCAGCAGCCACAGAAAAGAGACCCAGTACTTC
CDR3 length: 12
J gene: TRBJ2-5
D gene: .
V gene: TRBV7-8
clone size: .

CDR3 protein: CASSLGGDTQYF
CDR3 DNA: TGCGCCAGCAGCTTGGGAGGGGATACGCAGTATTTT
CDR3 length: 12
J gene: TRBJ2-3
D gene: .
V gene: TRBV5-1
clone size: .

CDR3 protein: CASSGNRGLGETQYF
CDR3 DNA: TGTGCCAGCAGTGGAAACAGGGGGCTAGGAGAGACCCAGTACTTC
CDR3 length: 15
J gene: TRBJ2-5
D gene: TRBD1
V gene: TRBV6-1
clone size: many

CDR3 protein: CSIRTSVNYEQYF
CDR3 DNA: TGCAGCATACGGACTAGCGTTAACTACGAGCAGTACTTC
CDR3 length: 13
J gene: TRBJ2-7
D gene: TRBD2
V gene: TRBV29-1
clone size: few

CDR3 protein: CASSPAGGPNEQFF
CDR3 DNA: TGTGCCAGCAGTCCTGCGGGAGGGCCCAATGAGCAGTTCTTC
CDR3 length: 14
J gene: TRBJ2-1
D gene: TRBD2
V gene: TRBV6-8
clone size: .

CDR3 protein: CASSPSQGRNSGNTIYF
CDR3 DNA: TGTGCCAGCTCACCATCTCAGGGAAGAAACTCTGGAAACACCATATATTTT
CDR3 length: 17
J gene: TRBJ1-3
D gene: .
V gene: TRBV18
clone size: .

CDR3 protein: CASSLILAGGVNEQYF
CDR3 DNA: TGCGCCAGCAGCTTGATACTAGCGGGAGGGGTTAACGAGCAGTACTTC
CDR3 length: 16
J gene: TRBJ2-7
D gene: TRBD2
V gene: TRBV5-1
clone size: .

CDR3 protein: CASSFWTGNSNQPQHF
CDR3 DNA: TGTGCCAGCAGCTTTTGGACAGGGAATAGCAATCAGCCCCAGCATTTT
CDR3 length: 16
J gene: TRBJ1-5
D gene: TRBD1
V gene: TRBV5-8
clone size: once

CDR3 protein: CASSPRISNQPQHF
CDR3 DNA: TGTGCCAGCAGTCCGCGGATTAGCAATCAGCCCCAGCATTTT
CDR3 length: 14
J gene: TRBJ1-5
D gene: .
V gene: TRBV25-1
clone size: .

CDR3 protein: CASSGGGEGNTIYF
CDR3 DNA: TGCGCCAGCAGTGGAGGCGGGGAGGGAAACACCATATATTTT
CDR3 length: 14
J gene: TRBJ1-3
D gene: .
V gene: TRBV10-2
clone size: .

CDR3 protein: CASSYGRGSGYEQYF
CDR3 DNA: TGTGCCAGCAGTTACGGGCGGGGAAGTGGCTACGAGCAGTACTTC
CDR3 length: 15
J gene: TRBJ2-7
D gene: .
V gene: TRBV6-5
clone size: .

CDR3 protein: CASSIAVDSNEQFF
CDR3 DNA: TGTGCCAGTAGTATAGCGGTGGACTCCAATGAGCAGTTCTTC
CDR3 length: 14
J gene: TRBJ2-1
D gene: .
V gene: TRBV19
clone size: .

CDR3 protein: CASSVTENYGYTF
CDR3 DNA: TGTGCCAGCAGCGTAACCGAAAACTATGGCTACACCTTC
CDR3 length: 13
J gene: TRBJ1-2
D gene: .
V gene: TRBV9
clone size: medium-sized

CDR3 protein: CASSEPDKNEKLFF
CDR3 DNA: TGTGCCAGCAGTGAGCCAGACAAAAATGAAAAACTGTTTTTT
CDR3 length: 14
J gene: TRBJ1-4
D gene: .
V gene: TRBV2
clone size: .

CDR3 protein: CASSPPAGIYGYTF
CDR3 DNA: TGTGCCAGCAGCCCCCCGGCGGGGATCTATGGCTACACCTTC
CDR3 length: 14
J gene: TRBJ1-2
D gene: .
V gene: TRBV13
clone size: .

CDR3 protein: CASSLEGTDTQYF
CDR3 DNA: TGTGCCAGCAGCTTGGAGGGCACAGATACGCAGTATTTT
CDR3 length: 13
J gene: TRBJ2-3
D gene: .
V gene: TRBV7-9
clone size: few

CDR3 protein: CASSGRTSGGAWEQFF
CDR3 DNA: TGTGCCAGCAGTGGGAGAACTAGCGGGGGGGCTTGGGAGCAGTTCTTC
CDR3 length: 16
J gene: TRBJ2-1
D gene: TRBD2
V gene: TRBV2
clone size: .

CDR3 protein: CASSMWLESYEQYF
CDR3 DNA: TGTGCCAGTAGTATGTGGCTAGAATCCTACGAGCAGTACTTC
CDR3 length: 14
J gene: TRBJ2-7
D gene: .
V gene: TRBV19
clone size: many